The 9 T cell receptor beta chains given below trace back to one sample, sequenced in a study of blood T cell repertoires in COVID-19. Assay: immunoSEQ multiplex PCR; the TCRdb copy retains only in-frame clones and omits some. The table records 430,000 or so clones, nearly 90% of them present only once. Sequenced input: PBMCs or T cells enriched from blood (not recorded which). The receptor source for this set is a young woman who had been exposed to COVID-19.

This chain joins TRBV28 and TRBJ2-7; D is perhaps TRBD2 (5 bases). V was clipped by 4 bases and J by 4 bases, with 11 bases between them. CDR3 length: 13 residues. The V gene's germline CDR1 is MDHEN and CDR2 SYDVKM. CDR3 loop: CASSSGRGYEQYF. The CDR3 bases are TGTGCCAGCAGTTCGGGTCGAGGGTACGAGCAGTACTTC.

V is TRBV27 and J is TRBJ2-1; no reliable D call. V was cut by 3 bases and J by 4 bases, with 13 bases left in between. The CDR3 loop spans 15 amino acids. Germline CDR1 is MNHEY and CDR2 is SMNVEV (reference sequence). The CDR3 region has the DNA TGTGCCAGCAGTTTGGGCAGCCACTCTTACAATGAGCAGTTCTTC. Translating it yields CASSLGSHSYNEQFF.

This chain joins TRBV9 and TRBJ1-2, with 7 bases identical to TRBD1. The CDR3 covers 15 residues. CDR1 is SGDLS and CDR2 is YYNGEE in the germline V gene. V dropped 0 bases and J dropped 4; count of bases not matched to a gene: 6. The DNA for the CDR3 is TGTGCCAGCAGCGTAGCTCGGGACAGACTCTATGGCTACACCTTC. Amino acid sequence: CASSVARDRLYGYTF.

The rearrangement links TRBV4-1 to TRBJ2-3, with TRBD2 matching 8 bases. The CDR3 runs to 17 residues. Germline V gene data show CDR1 as MGHRA and CDR2 as YSYEKL. V shed 3 bases, J shed 0 bases, and the junction held 8 bases outside the gene matches. CDR3 in DNA: TGCGCCAGCAGCCACCAGCGGGGGACGCAAAGCACAGATACGCAGTATTTT. It specifies CASSHQRGTQSTDTQYF.

V gene TRBV27 combines with J gene TRBJ2-7; 14 nucleotides line up with TRBD2. This CDR3 contains 17 residues. Germline trimming cut 6 bases from V and 4 bases from J; bases unmatched to any gene: 11. CDR1 and CDR2 (germline): MNHEY, SMNVEV (reference sequence). DNA for the CDR3: TGTGCCAGCAGGCTTTCTGGGACTAGCGGGAGAACTTACGAGCAGTACTTC. It is translated as CASRLSGTSGRTYEQYF.

The chain links TRBV4-1 to TRBJ2-2, with TRBD2 matching 10 bases. This CDR3 region has 17 residues. V shed 6 bases and J 0 bases; nucleotides not matched to a gene: 7. Germline CDR1 MGHRA, CDR2 YSYEKL. CDR3 nucleotides: TGCGCCAGCAGGAGCGGGGGGGCCCCCGCGAACACCGGGGAGCTGTTTTTT. It translates to CASRSGGAPANTGELFF.

As concerns this clone: Different DNA sequences within this sample yield the same CDR3. The rearrangement joins TRBV19 to TRBJ2-7; 10 bases are a match to TRBD2. V shed 3 bases, J shed 0 bases, and the junction held 2 bases outside the gene matches. The CDR3 covers 15 residues. In germline, CDR1 is LNHDA, CDR2 SQIVND (reference sequence). CDR3 residues: CASSIRTSGSYEQYF. The CDR3 coding sequence is TGTGCCAGTAGTATCCGGACTAGCGGCTCCTACGAGCAGTACTTC.

The chain recombines TRBV7-8 with TRBJ1-1; TRBD1 is a possible D gene (5 bases). The CDR3 sequence is 16 residues long. Between the trimmed V and J ends, which lost 3 bases and 0 bases, there was a span of 14 bases. Germline values: CDR1 SGHVS, CDR2 FQNEAQ. The CDR3 nucleotides read TGTGCCAGCAGCTTTACTACAGGACCCCTGAACACTGAAGCTTTCTTT. Its protein product is CASSFTTGPLNTEAFF.

This chain connects TRBV30 to TRBJ2-3; perhaps TRBD2 as D (5 bases). Deletions cut 7 bases from V and 1 base from J, with 12 bases between. The length of the CDR3 is 13 residues. Germline V gives CDR1 GTSNPN, CDR2 SVGIG (reference sequence). The CDR3 protein is CASWGAGTDTQYF. CDR3 in DNA: TGTGCCTCGTGGGGAGCGGGCACAGATACGCAGTATTTT. The variable domain in full, completed from reference TRBV30 and TRBJ2-3, reads SQTIHQWPATLVQPVGSPLSLECTVEGTSNPNLYWYRQAAGRGLQLLFYSVGIGQISSEVPQNLSASRPQDRQFILSSKKLLLSDSGFYLCASWGAGTDTQYFGPGTRLTVL.